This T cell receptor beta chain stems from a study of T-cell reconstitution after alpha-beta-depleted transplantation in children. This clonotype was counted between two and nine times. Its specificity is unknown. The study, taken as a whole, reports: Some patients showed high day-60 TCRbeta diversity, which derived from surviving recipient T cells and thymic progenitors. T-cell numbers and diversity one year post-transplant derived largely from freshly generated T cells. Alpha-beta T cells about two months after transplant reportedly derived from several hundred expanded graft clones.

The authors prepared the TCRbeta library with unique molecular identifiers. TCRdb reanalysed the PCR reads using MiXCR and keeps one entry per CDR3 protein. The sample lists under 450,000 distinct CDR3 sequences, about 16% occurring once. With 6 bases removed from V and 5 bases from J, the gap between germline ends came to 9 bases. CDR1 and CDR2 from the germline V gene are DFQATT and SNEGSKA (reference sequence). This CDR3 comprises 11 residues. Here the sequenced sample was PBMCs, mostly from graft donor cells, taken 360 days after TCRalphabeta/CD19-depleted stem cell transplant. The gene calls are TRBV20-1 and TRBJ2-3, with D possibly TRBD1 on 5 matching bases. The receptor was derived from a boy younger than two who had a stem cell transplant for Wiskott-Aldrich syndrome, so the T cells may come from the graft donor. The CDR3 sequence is CSAAQGDTQYF. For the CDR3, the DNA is TGCAGTGCCGCTCAGGGAGATACGCAGTATTTT.